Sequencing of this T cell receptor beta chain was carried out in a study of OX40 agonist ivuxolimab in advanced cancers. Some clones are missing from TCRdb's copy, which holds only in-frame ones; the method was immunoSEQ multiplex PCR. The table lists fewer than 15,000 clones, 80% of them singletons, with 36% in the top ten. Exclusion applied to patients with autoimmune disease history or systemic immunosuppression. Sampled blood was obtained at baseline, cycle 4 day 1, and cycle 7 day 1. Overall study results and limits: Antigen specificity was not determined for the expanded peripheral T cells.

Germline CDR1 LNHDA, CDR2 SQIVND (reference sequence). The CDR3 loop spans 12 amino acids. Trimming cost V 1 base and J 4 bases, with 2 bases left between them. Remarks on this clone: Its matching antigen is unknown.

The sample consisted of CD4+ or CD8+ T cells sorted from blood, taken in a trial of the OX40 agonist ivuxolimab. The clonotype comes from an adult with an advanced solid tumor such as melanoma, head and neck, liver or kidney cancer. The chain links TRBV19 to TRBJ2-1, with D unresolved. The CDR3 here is CASSIAYNEQFF. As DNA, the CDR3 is TGTGCCAGTAGTATAGCGTACAATGAGCAGTTCTTC.